This T cell receptor beta chain is drawn from a study of blood T cell repertoires in COVID-19. As for the study in general: The samples span acute and convalescent COVID-19 from the United States, Italy and Spain. T cells, B-cell-depleted T cells, or PBMCs provided the cDNA or gDNA that served as material.

This CDR3 comprises 14 residues. From germline, CDR1 is LNHDA and CDR2 SQIVND (reference sequence). Trimming stripped 9 bases from V and 14 bases from J, with 28 bases between. Per the study methods: Amplification of reference gene primers provided the estimated nucleated cell counts. Profiling relied on immunoSEQ multiplex PCR, and the TCRdb table lists in-frame clones only, not all of them. The V and J calls and clone size were taken over from that table, and D and trimming were inferred from the DNA. The table includes some 70,000 clones, more than 70% detected once. The specimen was peripheral blood. The sequence derives from a man in his sixties or seventies with active or convalescent COVID-19. V is TRBV19 and J is TRBJ1-2, with D possibly being TRBD1 (6 bases). As DNA, the CDR3 is TGTGCCAGCAAACGCCAGGGGTCTCGGGAGGCTAGGACCTTC. Translating gives CASKRQGSREARTF.